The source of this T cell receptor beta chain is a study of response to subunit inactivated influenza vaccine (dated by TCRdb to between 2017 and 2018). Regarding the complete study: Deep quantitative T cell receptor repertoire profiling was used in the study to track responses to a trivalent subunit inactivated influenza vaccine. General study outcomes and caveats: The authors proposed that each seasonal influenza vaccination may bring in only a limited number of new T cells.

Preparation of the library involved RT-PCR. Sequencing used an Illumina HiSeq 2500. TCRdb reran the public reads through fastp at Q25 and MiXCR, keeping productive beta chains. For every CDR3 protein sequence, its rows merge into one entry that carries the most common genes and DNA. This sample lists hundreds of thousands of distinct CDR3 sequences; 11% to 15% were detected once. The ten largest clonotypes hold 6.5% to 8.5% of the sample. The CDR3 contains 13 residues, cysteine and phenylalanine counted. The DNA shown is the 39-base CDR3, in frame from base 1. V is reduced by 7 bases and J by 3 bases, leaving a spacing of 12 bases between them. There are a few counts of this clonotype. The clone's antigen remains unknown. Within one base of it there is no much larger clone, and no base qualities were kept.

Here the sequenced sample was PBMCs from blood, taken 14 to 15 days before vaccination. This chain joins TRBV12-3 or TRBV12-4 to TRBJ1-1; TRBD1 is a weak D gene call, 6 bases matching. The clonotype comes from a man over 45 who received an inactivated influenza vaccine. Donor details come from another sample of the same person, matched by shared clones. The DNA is TGTGCCAGCAATTACGGACAGCACACTGAAGCTTTCTTT. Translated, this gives CASNYGQHTEAFF.